This record concerns one TCR beta chain sequence. This entry comes from a study of radiotherapy plus CTLA-4 blockade in lung cancer. There are 15 residues in the CDR3. Trimming took 1 base from V and 8 from J; bases not matched to a gene: 6. Germline V lookup: CDR1 SEHNR, CDR2 FQNEAQ (reference sequence). Data came from immunoSEQ multiplex PCR; TCRdb stores just in-frame clones and leaves some out. The sample holds tens of thousands of clones, approximately 86% seen once. V usage is TRBV7-9 and J usage is TRBJ2-1; 9 nucleotides agree with TRBD2. The clonotype comes from a human donor with non-small cell lung cancer who had a partial response to radiotherapy plus ipilimumab. Material: peripheral blood, obtained from a patient treated with radiotherapy plus ipilimumab. The CDR3 DNA reads as TGTGCCAGCAGCTTAGGGCTAGCGGGACCCCATGAGCAGTTCTTC. This gives the protein CASSLGLAGPHEQFF.